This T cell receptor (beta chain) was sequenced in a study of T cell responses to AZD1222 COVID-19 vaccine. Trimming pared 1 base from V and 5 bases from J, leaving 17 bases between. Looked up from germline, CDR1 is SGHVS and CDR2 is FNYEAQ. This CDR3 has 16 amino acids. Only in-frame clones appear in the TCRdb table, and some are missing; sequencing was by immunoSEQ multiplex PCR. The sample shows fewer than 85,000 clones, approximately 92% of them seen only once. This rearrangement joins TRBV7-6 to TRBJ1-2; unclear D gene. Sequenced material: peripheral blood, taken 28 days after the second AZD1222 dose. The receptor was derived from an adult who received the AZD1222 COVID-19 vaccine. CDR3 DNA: TGTGCCAGCAGCTTAGTACCGCAGCTTCCTCTGTATGGCTACACCTTC. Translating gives CASSLVPQLPLYGYTF.